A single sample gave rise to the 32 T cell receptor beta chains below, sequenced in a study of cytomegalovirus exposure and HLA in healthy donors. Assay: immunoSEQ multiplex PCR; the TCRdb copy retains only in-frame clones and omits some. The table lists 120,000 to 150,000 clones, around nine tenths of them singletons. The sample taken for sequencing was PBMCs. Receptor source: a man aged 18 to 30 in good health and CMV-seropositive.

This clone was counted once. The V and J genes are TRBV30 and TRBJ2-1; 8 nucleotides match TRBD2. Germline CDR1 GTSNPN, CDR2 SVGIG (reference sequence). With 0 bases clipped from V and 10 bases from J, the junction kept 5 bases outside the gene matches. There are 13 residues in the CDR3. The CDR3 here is CAWSVIAGGEQFF. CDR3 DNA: TGTGCCTGGAGTGTGATCGCGGGAGGCGAGCAGTTCTTC.

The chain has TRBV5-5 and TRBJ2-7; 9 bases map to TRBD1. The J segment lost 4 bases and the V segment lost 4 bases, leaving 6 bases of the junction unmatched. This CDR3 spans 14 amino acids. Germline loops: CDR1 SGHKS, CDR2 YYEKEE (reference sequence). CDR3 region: CASSARDREYEQYF. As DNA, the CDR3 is TGTGCCAGCAGCGCCAGGGACAGGGAGTACGAGCAGTACTTC.

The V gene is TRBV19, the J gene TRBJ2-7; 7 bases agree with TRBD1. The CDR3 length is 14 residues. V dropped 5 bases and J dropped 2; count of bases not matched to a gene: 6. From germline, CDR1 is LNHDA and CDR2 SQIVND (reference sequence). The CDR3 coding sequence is TGTGCCAGTAGTGGGGCCCAGGGGGCCTACGAGCAGTACTTC. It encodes CASSGAQGAYEQYF. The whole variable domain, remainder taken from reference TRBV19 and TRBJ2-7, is DGGITQSPKYLFRKEGQNVTLSCEQNLNHDAMYWYRQDPGQGLRLIYYSQIVNDFQKGDIAEGYSVSREKKESFPLTVTSAQKNPTAFYLCASSGAQGAYEQYFGPGTRLTVT.

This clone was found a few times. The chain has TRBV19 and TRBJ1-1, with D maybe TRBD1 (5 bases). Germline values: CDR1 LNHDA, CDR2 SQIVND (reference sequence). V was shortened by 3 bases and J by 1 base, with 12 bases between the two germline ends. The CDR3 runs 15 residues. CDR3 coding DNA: TGTGCCAGTAGTATGGGAAATAGGGGGAACACTGAAGCTTTCTTT. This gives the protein CASSMGNRGNTEAFF. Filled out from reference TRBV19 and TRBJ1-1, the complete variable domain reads DGGITQSPKYLFRKEGQNVTLSCEQNLNHDAMYWYRQDPGQGLRLIYYSQIVNDFQKGDIAEGYSVSREKKESFPLTVTSAQKNPTAFYLCASSMGNRGNTEAFFGQGTRLTVV.

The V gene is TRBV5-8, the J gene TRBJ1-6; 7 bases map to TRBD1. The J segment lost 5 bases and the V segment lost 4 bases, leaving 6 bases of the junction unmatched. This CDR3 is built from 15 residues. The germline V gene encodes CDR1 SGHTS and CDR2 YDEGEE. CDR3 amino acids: CASSVIGTDNSPLHF. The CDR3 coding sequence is TGTGCCAGCAGCGTCATAGGGACAGATAATTCACCCCTCCACTTT.

This CDR3 is CASSLAAGQGNQPQHF. DNA of the CDR3: TGCGCCAGCAGCTTGGCGGCGGGACAGGGCAATCAGCCCCAGCATTTT. The rearrangement joins TRBV5-1 to TRBJ1-5, with 8 bases matching TRBD1. The CDR3 loop spans 16 amino acids. Germline V gene lookup returns CDR1 SGHRS and CDR2 YFSETQ. V shed 0 bases and J 2 bases; nucleotides not matched to a gene: 4.

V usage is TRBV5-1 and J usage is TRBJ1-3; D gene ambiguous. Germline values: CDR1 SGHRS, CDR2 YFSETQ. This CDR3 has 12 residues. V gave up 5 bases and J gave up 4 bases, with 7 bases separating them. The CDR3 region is CASRSRGNTIYF. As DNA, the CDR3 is TGCGCCAGCAGGTCCAGGGGAAACACCATATATTTT. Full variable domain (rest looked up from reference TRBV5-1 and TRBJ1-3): KAGVTQTPRYLIKTRGQQVTLSCSPISGHRSVSWYQQTPGQGLQFLFEYFSETQRNKGNFPGRFSGRQFSNSRSEMNVSTLELGDSALYLCASRSRGNTIYFGEGSWLTVV.

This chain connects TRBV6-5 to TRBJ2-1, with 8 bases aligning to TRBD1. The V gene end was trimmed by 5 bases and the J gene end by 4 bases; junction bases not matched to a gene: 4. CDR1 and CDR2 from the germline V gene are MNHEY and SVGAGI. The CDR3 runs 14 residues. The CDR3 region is CASSRQGLYNEQFF. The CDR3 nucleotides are TGTGCCAGCAGTCGACAGGGGTTGTACAATGAGCAGTTCTTC.

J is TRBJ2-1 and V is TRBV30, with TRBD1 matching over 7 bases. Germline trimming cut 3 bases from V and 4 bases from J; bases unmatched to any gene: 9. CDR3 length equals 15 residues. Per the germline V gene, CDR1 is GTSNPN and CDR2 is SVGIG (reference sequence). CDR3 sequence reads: CAWSVATGVYNEQFF. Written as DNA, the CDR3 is TGTGCCTGGAGCGTCGCAACAGGGGTTTACAATGAGCAGTTCTTC.

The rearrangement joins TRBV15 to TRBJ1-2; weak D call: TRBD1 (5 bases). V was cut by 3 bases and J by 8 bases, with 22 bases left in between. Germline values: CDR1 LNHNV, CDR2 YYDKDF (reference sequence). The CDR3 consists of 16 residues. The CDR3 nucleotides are TGTGCCACCAGCAGGGGGGGGACTCTAAGGGTATCAGGCTACACCTTC. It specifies CATSRGGTLRVSGYTF.

The CDR3 region is CASSLGQNSNQPQHF. In DNA, the CDR3 is TGCGCCAGCAGCTTGGGACAGAATAGCAATCAGCCCCAGCATTTT. The chain couples TRBV5-1 to TRBJ1-5; possibly TRBD1 for D (5 bases). The CDR3 covers 15 residues. Germline values: CDR1 SGHRS, CDR2 YFSETQ. V gave up 0 bases and J gave up 0 bases, with 7 bases separating them.

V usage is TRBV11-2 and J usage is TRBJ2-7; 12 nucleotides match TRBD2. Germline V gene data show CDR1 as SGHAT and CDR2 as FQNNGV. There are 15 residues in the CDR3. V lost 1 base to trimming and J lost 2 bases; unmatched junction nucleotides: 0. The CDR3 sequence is CASSLGTSGTYEQYF. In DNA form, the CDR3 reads TGTGCCAGCAGCTTAGGGACTAGCGGGACCTACGAGCAGTACTTC.

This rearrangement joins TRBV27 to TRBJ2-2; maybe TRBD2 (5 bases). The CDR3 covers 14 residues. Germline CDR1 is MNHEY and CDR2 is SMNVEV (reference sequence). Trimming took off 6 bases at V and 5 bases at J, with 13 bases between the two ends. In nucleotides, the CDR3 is TGTGCCAGCAGCCTAGGGAGTATGACCGGGGAGCTGTTTTTT. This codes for CASSLGSMTGELFF.

CDR3 coding DNA: TGCGCCAGCAGCTTGGCCTGGGGGCTCTCCCAAGAGACCCAGTACTTC. This translates into CASSLAWGLSQETQYF. V and J are TRBV5-1 and TRBJ2-5; maybe TRBD1 (6 bases). Trimming cost V 0 bases and J 1 base, with 13 bases left between them. Per the germline V gene, CDR1 is SGHRS and CDR2 is YFSETQ. This CDR3 contains 16 residues.

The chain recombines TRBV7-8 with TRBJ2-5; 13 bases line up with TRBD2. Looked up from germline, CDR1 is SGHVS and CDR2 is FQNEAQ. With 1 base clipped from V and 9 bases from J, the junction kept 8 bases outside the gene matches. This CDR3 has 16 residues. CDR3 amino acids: CASSLEGGLAGLSQYF. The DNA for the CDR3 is TGTGCCAGCAGCTTAGAGGGGGGACTAGCGGGATTGTCCCAGTACTTC.

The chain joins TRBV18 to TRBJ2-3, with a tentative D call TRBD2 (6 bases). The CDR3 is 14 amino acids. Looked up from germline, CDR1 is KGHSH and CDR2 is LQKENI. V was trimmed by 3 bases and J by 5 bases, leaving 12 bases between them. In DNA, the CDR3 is TGTGCCAGCTCACCCCAAGGAGGGGTAGATACGCAGTATTTT. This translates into CASSPQGGVDTQYF. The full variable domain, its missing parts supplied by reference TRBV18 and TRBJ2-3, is NAGVMQNPRHLVRRRGQEARLRCSPMKGHSHVYWYRQLPEEGLKFMVYLQKENIIDESGMPKERFSAEFPKEGPSILRIQQVVRGDSAAYFCASSPQGGVDTQYFGPGTRLTVL.

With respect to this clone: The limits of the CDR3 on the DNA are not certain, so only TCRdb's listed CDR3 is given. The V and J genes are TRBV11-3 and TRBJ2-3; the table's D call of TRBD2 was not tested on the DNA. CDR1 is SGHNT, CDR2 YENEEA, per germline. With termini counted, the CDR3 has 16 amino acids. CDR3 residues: CASSTVGTSGTLWQYF.

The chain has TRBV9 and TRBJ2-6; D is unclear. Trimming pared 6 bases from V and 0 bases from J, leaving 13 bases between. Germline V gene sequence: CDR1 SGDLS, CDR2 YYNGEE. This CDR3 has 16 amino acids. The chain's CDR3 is CASTGEWSSGANVLTF. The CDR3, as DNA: TGTGCCAGCACCGGCGAGTGGAGCTCTGGGGCCAACGTCCTGACTTTC.

The CDR3 loop reads CASSEADYGYTF. The CDR3 DNA follows: TGCGCCAGCAGTGAGGCAGATTATGGCTACACCTTC. The chain couples TRBV10-2 to TRBJ1-2; D gene ambiguous. Germline V CDR1 and CDR2: WSHSY, SAAADI. V lost 2 bases to trimming and J lost 5 bases, with 6 bases between them. The CDR3 length is 12 residues.

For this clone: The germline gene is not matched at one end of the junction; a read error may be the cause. The CDR3, as DNA: TGTGCCAGCAGTTACAGGGGGAACGCTGAAGCTTTCTTT. This encodes CASSYRGNAEAFF. The chain has TRBV6-5 and TRBJ1-1; TRBD1 might be the D (6 bases). Germline V CDR1 and CDR2: MNHEY, SVGAGI. The CDR3 length is 13 residues.

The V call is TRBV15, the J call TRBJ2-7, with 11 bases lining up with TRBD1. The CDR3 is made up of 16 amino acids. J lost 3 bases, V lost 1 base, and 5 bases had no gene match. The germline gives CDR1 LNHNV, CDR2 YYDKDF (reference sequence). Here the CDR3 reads CATSRVDRGPYYEQYF. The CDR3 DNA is TGTGCCACCAGCAGAGTGGACAGGGGGCCGTACTACGAGCAGTACTTC.

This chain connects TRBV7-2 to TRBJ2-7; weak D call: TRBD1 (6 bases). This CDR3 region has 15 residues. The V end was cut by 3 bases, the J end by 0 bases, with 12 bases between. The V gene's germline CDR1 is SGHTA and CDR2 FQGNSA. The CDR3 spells CASSFLDSGSYEQYF. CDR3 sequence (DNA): TGTGCCAGCAGCTTTCTGGACAGTGGCTCCTACGAGCAGTACTTC.

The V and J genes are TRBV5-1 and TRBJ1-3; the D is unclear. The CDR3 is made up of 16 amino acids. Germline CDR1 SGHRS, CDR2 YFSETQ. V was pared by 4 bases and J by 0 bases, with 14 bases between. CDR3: CASSKAAWSSGNTIYF. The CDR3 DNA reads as TGCGCCAGCAGCAAGGCGGCGTGGAGCTCTGGAAACACCATATATTTT.

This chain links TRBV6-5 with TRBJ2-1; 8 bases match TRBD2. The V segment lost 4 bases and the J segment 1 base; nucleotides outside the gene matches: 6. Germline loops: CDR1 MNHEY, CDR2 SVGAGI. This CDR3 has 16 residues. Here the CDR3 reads CASSSSGGTSYNEQFF. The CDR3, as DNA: TGTGCCAGCAGTTCCAGCGGGGGAACGTCCTACAATGAGCAGTTCTTC.

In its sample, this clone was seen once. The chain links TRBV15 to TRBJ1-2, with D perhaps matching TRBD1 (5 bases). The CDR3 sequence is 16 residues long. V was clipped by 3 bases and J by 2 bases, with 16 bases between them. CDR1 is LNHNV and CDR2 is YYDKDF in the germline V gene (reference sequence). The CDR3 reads CATSSGGESGNYGYTF. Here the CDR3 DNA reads TGTGCCACCAGCAGCGGGGGTGAATCAGGAAACTATGGCTACACCTTC.

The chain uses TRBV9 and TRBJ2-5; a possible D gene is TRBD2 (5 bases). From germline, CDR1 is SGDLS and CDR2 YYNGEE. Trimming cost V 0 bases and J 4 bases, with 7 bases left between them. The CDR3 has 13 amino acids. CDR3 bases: TGTGCCAGCAGCGTAGCGGGGTCAGAGACCCAGTACTTC. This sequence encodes CASSVAGSETQYF.

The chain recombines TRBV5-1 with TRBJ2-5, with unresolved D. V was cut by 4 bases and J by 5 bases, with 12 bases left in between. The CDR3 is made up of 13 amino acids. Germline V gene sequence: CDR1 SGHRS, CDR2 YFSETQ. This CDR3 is CASSPLDGETQYF. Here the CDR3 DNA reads TGCGCCAGCAGCCCGCTTGATGGCGAGACCCAGTACTTC.

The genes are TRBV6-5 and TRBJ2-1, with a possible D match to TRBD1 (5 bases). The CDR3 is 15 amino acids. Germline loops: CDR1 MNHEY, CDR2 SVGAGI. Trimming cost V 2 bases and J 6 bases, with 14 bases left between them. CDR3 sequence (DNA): TGTGCCAGCAGTTACGGATTTGGGGCTCGCAATGAGCAGTTCTTC. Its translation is CASSYGFGARNEQFF.

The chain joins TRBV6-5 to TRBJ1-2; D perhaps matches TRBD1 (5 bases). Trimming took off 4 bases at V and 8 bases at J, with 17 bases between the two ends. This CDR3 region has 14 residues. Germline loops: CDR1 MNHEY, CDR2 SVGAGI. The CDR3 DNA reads TGTGCCAGCAGTTCCACGGACACCTTCCGGGGCTACACCTTC. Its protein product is CASSSTDTFRGYTF.

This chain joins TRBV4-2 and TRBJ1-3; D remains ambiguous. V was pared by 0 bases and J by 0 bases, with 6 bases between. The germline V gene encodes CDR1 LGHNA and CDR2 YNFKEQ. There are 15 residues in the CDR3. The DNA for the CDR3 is TGTGCCAGCAGCCAAGAGGCACACTCTGGAAACACCATATATTTT. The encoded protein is CASSQEAHSGNTIYF.

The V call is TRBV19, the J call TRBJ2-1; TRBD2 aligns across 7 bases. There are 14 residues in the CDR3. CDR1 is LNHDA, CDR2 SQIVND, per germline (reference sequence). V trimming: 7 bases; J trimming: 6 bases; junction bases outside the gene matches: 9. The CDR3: CASMGGSGINEQFF. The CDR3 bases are TGTGCCAGTATGGGGGGGTCGGGGATCAATGAGCAGTTCTTC.

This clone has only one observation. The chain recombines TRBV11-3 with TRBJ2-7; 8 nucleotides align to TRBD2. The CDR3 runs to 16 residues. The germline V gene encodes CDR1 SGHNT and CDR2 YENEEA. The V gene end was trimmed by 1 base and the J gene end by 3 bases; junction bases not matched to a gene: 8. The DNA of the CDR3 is TGTGCCAGCAGCTTAGCCCCCGGGACTAGGGTCTACGAGCAGTACTTC. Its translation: CASSLAPGTRVYEQYF. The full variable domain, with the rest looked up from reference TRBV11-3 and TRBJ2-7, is EAGVVQSPRYKIIEKKQPVAFWCNPISGHNTLYWYLQNLGQGPELLIRYENEEAVDDSQLPKDRFSAERLKGVDSTLKIQPAELGDSAVYLCASSLAPGTRVYEQYFGPGTRLTVT.